The 21 T cell receptor beta chains listed next were all sequenced from one sample in a study of shared clonotypes between healthy human individuals (TCRdb year 2020). The receptor library was made with the immunoSEQ multiplex PCR assay. The table was pulled from immuneACCESS by TCRdb, which kept in-frame rearrangements only. Such tables lose some clones; where checked, under half of the loss comes from unresolved V genes, and the rest has no known cause. The sample table contains around 700,000 clones; only one count was recorded for roughly 72% of them. The ten largest clones add up to roughly 2% of the sample. The sequenced material came from memory CD4+ T cells sorted from blood. Taken with the paper, the label for cell subset or site translates to: CD45RA-negative fraction. The origin of the receptors is a woman in her twenties or thirties in good health.

The rearrangement uses TRBV2 and TRBJ2-4; TRBD2 matches at 15 bases. V trimming: 7 bases; J trimming: 6 bases; junction bases outside the gene matches: 7. Germline V lookup: CDR1 SNHLY, CDR2 FYNNEI. The CDR3 consists of 16 residues. CDR3 sequence reads: CASIRTSGRGRNIQYF. CDR3 sequence (DNA): TGTGCCAGCATTCGGACTAGCGGGAGGGGGAGAAACATTCAGTACTTC.

The rearrangement joins TRBV10-2 to TRBJ1-1; D not certain. CDR1 is WSHSY, CDR2 SAAADI, per germline. V lost 3 bases to trimming and J lost 11 bases, with 19 bases between them. This CDR3 has 14 amino acids. In DNA form, the CDR3 reads TGCGCCAGCAGTGAAGTAGTGGCACTGGCTGCGGCTTTCTTT. Encoded protein: CASSEVVALAAAFF.

This clone appeared a single time. CDR3 in amino acids: CASRLNRNSNQPQHF. The CDR3 nucleotides are TGTGCCAGTAGGCTTAACAGAAATAGCAATCAGCCCCAGCATTTT. The chain has TRBV19 and TRBJ1-5; D unresolved. CDR3 length equals 15 residues. Germline V gene lookup returns CDR1 LNHDA and CDR2 SQIVND (reference sequence). Between the trimmed V and J ends, which lost 6 bases and 0 bases, there was a span of 12 bases. The whole variable domain, remainder taken from reference TRBV19 and TRBJ1-5, is DGGITQSPKYLFRKEGQNVTLSCEQNLNHDAMYWYRQDPGQGLRLIYYSQIVNDFQKGDIAEGYSVSREKKESFPLTVTSAQKNPTAFYLCASRLNRNSNQPQHFGDGTRLSIL.

The rearrangement joins TRBV6-1 to TRBJ2-1; D unclear. Trimming took 6 bases from V and 4 from J, leaving 16 bases between them. The CDR3 runs 15 residues. In germline, CDR1 is MNHNS, CDR2 SASEGT. The CDR3 spells CASSAGSNLYNEQFF. Here the CDR3 DNA reads TGTGCCAGCAGCGCCGGATCGAACCTGTACAATGAGCAGTTCTTC.

The rearrangement uses TRBV7-2 and TRBJ2-7; D tentatively fits TRBD1 or TRBD2 (5 bases each). Trimming took off 1 base at V and 6 bases at J, with 13 bases between the two ends. Germline lookup yields CDR1 SGHTA and CDR2 FQGNSA. This CDR3 has 14 residues. CDR3 amino acids: CASSLVGSGTEQYF. In DNA form, the CDR3 reads TGTGCCAGCAGCTTAGTCGGTTCGGGGACCGAGCAGTACTTC.

This chain's CDR3 is CASSFVGTSGQETQYF. In DNA, the CDR3 is TGTGCCAGCAGTTTCGTAGGTACTAGCGGCCAAGAGACCCAGTACTTC. V and J are TRBV28 and TRBJ2-5, with 8 nucleotides matching TRBD2. V lost 3 bases to trimming and J lost 1 base; unmatched junction nucleotides: 7. The CDR3 is 16 amino acids. Germline V gene lookup returns CDR1 MDHEN and CDR2 SYDVKM.

The chain employs TRBV5-1 and TRBJ1-1; the D gene is possibly TRBD1 (6 bases). The CDR3 is 15 amino acids. Per germline, CDR1 SGHRS and CDR2 YFSETQ. V shed 0 bases and J shed 1 base, with 10 bases lying between them. CDR3 coding DNA: TGCGCCAGCAGCTTGGGTCCGGGGGCGAACACTGAAGCTTTCTTT. Its protein is CASSLGPGANTEAFF.

The chain carries TRBV6-5 and TRBJ1-1, with a tentative D call TRBD1 (5 bases). The germline CDR1 and CDR2 sequences are MNHEY and SVGAGI. Trimming took 6 bases from V and 5 from J, leaving 16 bases between them. This CDR3 is built from 14 residues. DNA of the CDR3: TGTGCCAGCAGCGAGCAGGGTAGTGGAACTGAAGCTTTCTTT. The encoded protein is CASSEQGSGTEAFF.

This chain connects TRBV15 to TRBJ2-3; no reliable D call. V was shortened by 1 base and J by 2 bases, with 10 bases between the two germline ends. The CDR3 runs to 15 residues. Germline CDR1 LNHNV, CDR2 YYDKDF (reference sequence). The CDR3 sequence is CATSRGRVLTDTQYF. CDR3 sequence (DNA): TGTGCCACCAGCAGAGGCAGAGTTCTCACAGATACGCAGTATTTT.

The J gene is TRBJ1-1, the V gene TRBV27, with TRBD1 matching 7 bases. Trimming took 5 bases from V and 9 from J; bases not matched to a gene: 6. The CDR3 runs to 12 residues. Per the germline V gene, CDR1 is MNHEY and CDR2 is SMNVEV (reference sequence). The CDR3: CASSQGDRKAFF. The CDR3 DNA reads TGTGCCAGCAGTCAAGGGGACAGAAAAGCTTTCTTT.

V gene TRBV6-4 combines with J gene TRBJ1-4, with D possibly being TRBD1 (6 bases). Germline V lookup: CDR1 MRHNA, CDR2 SNTAGT. The CDR3 covers 15 residues. V lost 6 bases and J 0 bases, leaving 11 bases between the germline ends. The CDR3 DNA reads as TGTGCCAGCAGCGCGCAGGGGTCAACTAATGAAAAACTGTTTTTT. Protein product: CASSAQGSTNEKLFF.

This clone is a singleton in its sample. This rearrangement joins TRBV19 to TRBJ1-4; no clear D. Germline assignment: CDR1 LNHDA and CDR2 SQIVND (reference sequence). The CDR3 loop spans 16 amino acids. V was pared by 0 bases and J by 0 bases, with 8 bases between. CDR3 nucleotide sequence: TGTGCCAGTAGTATAGATCGCGGGACAACTAATGAAAAACTGTTTTTT. This encodes CASSIDRGTTNEKLFF.

V gene TRBV2 combines with J gene TRBJ2-3, with a weak D call TRBD2 (6 bases). The V end lost 11 bases, the J end lost 2 bases, and 17 bases lay between the germline ends. The CDR3 has 14 residues. Per the germline V gene, CDR1 is SNHLY and CDR2 is FYNNEI. In DNA, the CDR3 is TGTGCCTCTCAGCGCAGGGAGGACACAGATACGCAGTATTTT. Translated: CASQRREDTDTQYF.

The chain joins TRBV4-2 to TRBJ1-4; a possible D gene is TRBD1 (5 bases). From germline, CDR1 is LGHNA and CDR2 YNFKEQ. The CDR3 totals 16 residues. The V gene lost 5 bases and the J gene lost 8 bases, with 21 bases spanning the gap. The CDR3 spells CASSLAQGGHLEKLFF. The CDR3 bases are TGTGCCAGCAGCTTGGCCCAGGGAGGACATTTGGAAAAACTGTTTTTT.

This clone has more than one count but fewer than ten. Different DNA sequences within this sample yield the same CDR3. V usage is TRBV7-9 and J usage is TRBJ2-2; 12 nucleotides align to TRBD2. In germline, CDR1 is SEHNR, CDR2 FQNEAQ (reference sequence). The CDR3 spans 15 residues. Germline trimming cut 4 bases from V and 4 bases from J; bases unmatched to any gene: 1. The CDR3 reads CASSSLAGGTGELFF. The CDR3 DNA follows: TGTGCCAGCAGCTCACTAGCGGGAGGCACCGGGGAGCTGTTTTTT.

J is TRBJ2-3 and V is TRBV14; the match to TRBD2 covers 10 bases. Germline CDR1 and CDR2: SGHDN and FVKESK. The CDR3 is 16 residues long. The J segment lost 2 bases and the V segment lost 6 bases, leaving 8 bases of the junction unmatched. The CDR3 region is CASSRTSGTITDTQYF. In DNA, the CDR3 is TGTGCCAGCAGTCGCACTAGCGGGACAATCACAGATACGCAGTATTTT.

The chain couples TRBV2 to TRBJ1-5, with no clear D. The length of the CDR3 is 14 residues. Trimming took 2 bases from V and 5 from J, leaving 10 bases between them. CDR1 is SNHLY, CDR2 FYNNEI, per germline. Written as DNA, the CDR3 is TGTGCCAGCAGTGAAATGACACCTGATCAGCCCCAGCATTTT. Its protein product is CASSEMTPDQPQHF. Drawing the rest from reference TRBV2 and TRBJ1-5, the complete variable domain is EPEVTQTPSHQVTQMGQEVILRCVPISNHLYFYWYRQILGQKVEFLVSFYNNEISEKSEIFDDQFSVERPDGSNFTLKIRSTKLEDSAMYFCASSEMTPDQPQHFGDGTRLSIL.

The chain employs TRBV28 and TRBJ2-2; D unclear. Looked up from germline, CDR1 is MDHEN and CDR2 is SYDVKM. The CDR3 is 15 amino acids. V was pared by 4 bases and J by 5 bases, with 14 bases between. The CDR3 reads CASSSWAVGTGELFF. CDR3 sequence (DNA): TGTGCCAGCAGTTCCTGGGCGGTCGGGACCGGGGAGCTGTTTTTT.

In its sample, this clone was seen a few times. Other nucleotide sequences from this sample produce the same CDR3. The rearrangement uses TRBV4-2 and TRBJ2-2; D ambiguous. Germline-derived CDR1 and CDR2 are LGHNA and YNFKEQ. The V end lost 1 base, the J end lost 3 bases, and 9 bases lay between the germline ends. The CDR3 is 15 residues long. In DNA, the CDR3 is TGTGCCAGCAGCCAAGCAGACCGGGACACCGGGGAGCTGTTTTTT. It codes for CASSQADRDTGELFF.

V and J are TRBV11-2 and TRBJ1-5; D perhaps matches TRBD1 (5 bases). V lost 6 bases to trimming and J lost 7 bases, with 19 bases between them. The CDR3 spans 15 residues. The germline V gene has CDR1 SGHAT and CDR2 FQNNGV. The CDR3 coding sequence is TGTGCCAGCAGTCAGGGAGGAGGGGTTCGGCAGCCCCAGCATTTT. Protein product: CASSQGGGVRQPQHF.

The J gene is TRBJ1-2, the V gene TRBV7-2; 8 bases line up with TRBD1. V gave up 3 bases and J gave up 6 bases; unmatched junction bases: 6. Per germline, CDR1 SGHTA and CDR2 FQGNSA. This CDR3 is 14 amino acids long. CDR3 region: CASSFGTGGDGYTF. Written as DNA, the CDR3 is TGTGCCAGCAGCTTTGGGACAGGCGGCGATGGCTACACCTTC. Looking up the rest from reference TRBV7-2 and TRBJ1-2 gives the full variable domain: GAGVSQSPSNKVTEKGKDVELRCDPISGHTALYWYRQSLGQGLEFLIYFQGNSAPDKSGLPSDRFSAERTGGSVSTLTIQRTQQEDSAVYLCASSFGTGGDGYTFGSGTRLTVV.